A selection of T cell receptor beta chains follows, all from one sample in a study of blood T cell repertoires in COVID-19. Only in-frame clones appear in the TCRdb table, and some are missing; sequencing was by immunoSEQ multiplex PCR. The profile covers around 200,000 clones, with roughly 85% appearing a single time and more than 10% taken by the ten largest. Material: peripheral blood. The receptors stem from a woman between 18 and 29 years old who had recovered from COVID-19. The CDR3 runs from the conserved cysteine through the conserved F or W. The order of the fields is CDR3 length, V gene, D gene, J gene, CDR3 DNA, CDR3 protein. D genes are given only for firm matches.

cdr3_length: 13; v_call: TRBV30; d_call: TRBD1; j_call: TRBJ1-2; cdr3_nt: TGTGCCTGGAGTGTTTACAGGGGCCATGGCTACACCTTC; cdr3_aa: CAWSVYRGHGYTF
cdr3_length: 18; v_call: TRBV18; d_call: TRBD1; j_call: TRBJ2-6; cdr3_nt: TGTGCCAGCTCACCCCAGACAGGGCTAGGCTCTGGGGCCAACGTCCTGACTTTC; cdr3_aa: CASSPQTGLGSGANVLTF
cdr3_length: 12; v_call: TRBV5-5; d_call: TRBD2; j_call: TRBJ2-7; cdr3_nt: TGTGCCAGCATCTCGGGACTAGCGCAGCAGTACTTC; cdr3_aa: CASISGLAQQYF
cdr3_length: 18; v_call: TRBV4-2; d_call: TRBD1; j_call: TRBJ2-3; cdr3_nt: TGTGCCAGCAGCCAAGATGGAGCGAGGGACAGCCCTCGGGCTACGCAGTATTTT; cdr3_aa: CASSQDGARDSPRATQYF
cdr3_length: 12; v_call: TRBV3-1/TRBV3-2; d_call: NA; j_call: TRBJ2-5; cdr3_nt: TGTGCCAGCAGCCAAGTTAGTGAGACCCAGTACTTC; cdr3_aa: CASSQVSETQYF
cdr3_length: 17; v_call: TRBV7-9; d_call: TRBD1; j_call: TRBJ1-1; cdr3_nt: TGTGCCAGCAGCTTAGATTTCGGACAGGGGAGTTACACTGAAGCTTTCTTT; cdr3_aa: CASSLDFGQGSYTEAFF
cdr3_length: 13; v_call: TRBV27; d_call: NA; j_call: TRBJ2-7; cdr3_nt: TGTGCCAGCAGTTTAAGTGGGGGGTACGAGCAGTACTTC; cdr3_aa: CASSLSGGYEQYF
cdr3_length: 15; v_call: TRBV6-5; d_call: NA; j_call: TRBJ1-5; cdr3_nt: TGTGCCAGCAGTTCCATCAAAACAGGGCATCAGCCCCAGCATTTT; cdr3_aa: CASSSIKTGHQPQHF
cdr3_length: 14; v_call: TRBV27; d_call: NA; j_call: TRBJ2-7; cdr3_nt: TGTGCCAGCAGTTTATTTCCCAGCTCCTACGAGCAGTACTTC; cdr3_aa: CASSLFPSSYEQYF
cdr3_length: 13; v_call: TRBV7-2; d_call: NA; j_call: TRBJ2-5; cdr3_nt: TGTGCCAGCAGCCGTCCGAGGGGGGAGACCCAGTACTTC; cdr3_aa: CASSRPRGETQYF